Presented here are 6 T cell receptor beta chains from one specimen sequenced in a study of tumor-infiltrating lymphocytes in primary liver carcinoma. Germline DNA was also extracted, and blood RNA was taken from unsorted whole blood. The authors made TCR beta cDNA from roughly 480 ng total RNA with a constant-region primer. Three nested multiplex PCR rounds of slightly modified ARM-PCR generated TCR beta libraries. The first two PCR rounds used TRBV1-TRBV30 forward primers with a C-beta reverse primer, about 10 cycles each. TCRdb called the multiplex PCR reads again in MiXCR, with one record for every CDR3 protein. Seen here are about 350,000 distinct CDR3 sequences, 65% observed once, and the top ten hold about 6.3%. The material sequenced was peripheral blood. The source of these receptors is a man aged 35-49 years with primary liver carcinoma and hepatitis B virus infection.

Points on this clonotype: A much larger clone lies a single base off, so this may be a read error. This rearrangement joins TRBV4-1 to TRBJ2-3, with TRBD2 matching over 12 bases. This CDR3 has 17 residues. Looked up from germline, CDR1 is MGHRA and CDR2 is YSYEKL. V shed 1 base, J shed 4 bases, and the junction held 6 bases outside the gene matches. CDR3: CASSQATSGSCSDTQYF. The CDR3 DNA is TGCGCCAGCAGCCAAGCGACTAGCGGGAGCTGTTCAGATACGCAGTATTTT.

This clonotype was observed a few times. The chain couples TRBV6-2 or TRBV6-3 to TRBJ2-7; 8 bases are a match to TRBD1. The CDR3 consists of 19 residues. Germline V CDR1 and CDR2: MNHEY, SVGEGT. Unmatched junction bases numbered 15, after V lost 0 bases and J lost 2 bases. The CDR3 nucleotides read TGTGCCAGCAGTTACTCCGTTCTCACCGGGACAGGCTTAACCTACGAGCAGTACTTC. Encoded protein: CASSYSVLTGTGLTYEQYF.

As to this clonotype: This may be a read error, as it is one base from a much larger clone. The chain combines TRBV6-2 or TRBV6-3 with TRBJ2-3, with TRBD2 as a possible D gene (6 bases). The CDR3 is made up of 14 amino acids. The V end was cut by 9 bases, the J end by 0 bases, with 13 bases between. Germline V gene data show CDR1 as MNHEY and CDR2 as SVGEGT. The CDR3 DNA follows: TGTGCCAGGAGCTGGGGACTTAGCACAGATACGCAGTATTTT. Amino acid sequence: CARSWGLSTDTQYF.

For this clonotype: This sequence may be a read error, since a much larger clone differs from it by one base. The chain recombines TRBV6-2 or TRBV6-3 with TRBJ1-2, with TRBD1 matching 7 bases. The CDR3 totals 14 residues. After removal of 4 bases from V and 8 bases from J, the junction contained 10 bases not matched to a gene. CDR1 is MNHEY and CDR2 is SVGEGT in the germline V gene. CDR3 nucleotide sequence: TGTGCCAGCAGTTCGGGACAGATGAGTGAAGGCTACACCTTC. Amino acids: CASSSGQMSEGYTF.

The rearrangement joins TRBV6-5 to TRBJ2-1, with 7 bases that match TRBD1. Per the germline V gene, CDR1 is MNHEY and CDR2 is SVGAGI. The CDR3 contains 14 residues. The V segment lost 4 bases and the J segment 6 bases; nucleotides outside the gene matches: 6. CDR3 nucleotide sequence: TGTGCCAGCAGTTCCCCGACAGGGCGCAATGAGCAGTTCTTC. Amino acids: CASSSPTGRNEQFF.

As to this clonotype: At one of its ends the junction is not consistent with the germline gene, which may arise from a read error. The V and J genes are TRBV11-2 and TRBJ2-4; 9 bases match TRBD1. CDR1 SGHAT and CDR2 FQNNGV come from the germline V gene. This CDR3 comprises 16 residues. The CDR3 protein is CASGLSNRGLQNIQYF. CDR3 coding DNA: TGTGCCAGCGGCTTGAGTAACAGGGGGCTCCAAAACATTCAGTACTTC. Full variable domain (missing parts from reference TRBV11-2 and TRBJ2-4): EAGVAQSPRYKIIEKRQSVAFWCNPISGHATLYWYQQILGQGPKLLIQFQNNGVVDDSQLPKDRFSAERLKGVDSTLKIQPAKLEDSAVYLCASGLSNRGLQNIQYFGAGTRLSVL.